This T cell receptor (beta chain) was captured in a study of blood T cell repertoires in COVID-19. Across the study: Samples of COVID-19 (acute and convalescent) were obtained from the United States, Italy and Spain.

Germline lookup yields CDR1 KGHDR and CDR2 SFDVKD. The CDR3 is made up of 14 amino acids. V dropped 8 bases and J dropped 2; count of bases not matched to a gene: 6. Sequencing was performed with immunoSEQ multiplex PCR; in TCRdb, only in-frame clones are kept and a portion is missing. The sample contains over 35,000 clones, around nine tenths of which appear only once. This clone was recorded once. The rearrangement joins TRBV24-1 to TRBJ2-7, with 9 positions matching TRBD1. The sequence derives from a human donor in a cohort sampled during active COVID-19. The material sequenced was peripheral blood. The CDR3 nucleotides read TGTGCCACCATTCAACGGGACAGGGCCTACGAGCAGTACTTC. Encoded protein: CATIQRDRAYEQYF.